The 16 T cell receptor beta chains below all came from one sample that was sequenced in a study of OX40 agonist ivuxolimab in advanced cancers. Sequencing used immunoSEQ multiplex PCR; TCRdb keeps in-frame clones, though not all of them. The data contain 85,000 to 90,000 clones, 80% to 95% of them singletons. The sequenced sample was CD4+ or CD8+ T cells sorted from blood, obtained in a trial of the OX40 agonist ivuxolimab. The receptor source for this set is an adult with an advanced solid tumor such as melanoma, head and neck, liver or kidney cancer.

The V and J genes are TRBV5-1 and TRBJ2-3; D may correspond to TRBD1 or TRBD2 (6 bases each). The CDR3 is 15 residues long. CDR1 is SGHRS and CDR2 is YFSETQ in the germline V gene. With 2 bases removed from V and 2 bases from J, the gap between germline ends came to 12 bases. CDR3 residues: CASSFGGPATDTQYF. The CDR3 region has the DNA TGCGCCAGCAGCTTCGGGGGCCCAGCCACAGATACGCAGTATTTT.

This chain's CDR3 is CASSVVSSGSSAGELFF. The CDR3 DNA is TGTGCCAGCAGCGTAGTATCTAGCGGGAGCTCAGCCGGGGAGCTGTTTTTT. V gene TRBV9 combines with J gene TRBJ2-2; TRBD2 matches at 10 bases. Trimming removed 0 bases from V and 6 bases from J; junction bases left unmatched: 8. Germline CDR1 reads SGDLS; CDR2 reads YYNGEE. There are 17 residues in the CDR3. The complete variable domain, with remaining parts taken from reference TRBV9 and TRBJ2-2, reads DSGVTQTPKHLITATGQRVTLRCSPRSGDLSVYWYQQSLDQGLQFLIQYYNGEERAKGNILERFSAQQFPDLHSELNLSSLELGDSALYFCASSVVSSGSSAGELFFGEGSRLTVL.

The chain uses TRBV6-4 and TRBJ2-1; D call uncertain. This CDR3 contains 15 residues. V lost 0 bases and J lost 0, with 6 bases in between. Looked up from germline, CDR1 is MRHNA and CDR2 is SNTAGT. The CDR3 DNA follows: TGTGCCAGCAGTGACTCGAGGTACTCCTACAATGAGCAGTTCTTC. It is translated as CASSDSRYSYNEQFF.

The chain links TRBV10-3 to TRBJ2-1, with 8 positions matching TRBD2. J lost 6 bases, V lost 9 bases, and 7 bases had no gene match. The CDR3 has 13 amino acids. Germline loops: CDR1 ENHRY, CDR2 SYGVKD. The CDR3 bases are TGTGCCATAAAAAGCGGGAGTAGCAATGAGCAGTTCTTC. Translation: CAIKSGSSNEQFF.

The chain joins TRBV7-2 to TRBJ2-7; weak D call: TRBD1 (5 bases). This CDR3 has 14 amino acids. Between the trimmed V and J ends, which lost 4 bases and 5 bases, there was a span of 15 bases. From germline, CDR1 is SGHTA and CDR2 FQGNSA. CDR3 DNA sequence: TGTGCCAGCAGCTCCCCTCCCGGCAGGGACGAGCAGTACTTC. Translated: CASSSPPGRDEQYF.

The J gene is TRBJ1-6, the V gene TRBV5-1; 7 positions agree with TRBD1. This CDR3 is 14 amino acids long. V shed 4 bases, J shed 5 bases, and the junction held 3 bases outside the gene matches. Germline lookup yields CDR1 SGHRS and CDR2 YFSETQ. For the CDR3, the DNA is TGCGCCAGCAGCCGAACAGGGGATAATTCACCCCTCCACTTT. Its translation: CASSRTGDNSPLHF.

The chain recombines TRBV5-4 with TRBJ2-2, with TRBD2 identical over 10 bases. In germline, CDR1 is SGHNT, CDR2 YYREEE (reference sequence). The CDR3 has 15 residues. V trimming: 2 bases; J trimming: 5 bases; junction bases outside the gene matches: 3. The chain's CDR3 is CASSFQRGGTGELFF. In DNA, the CDR3 is TGTGCCAGCAGCTTCCAGCGGGGGGGGACCGGGGAGCTGTTTTTT.

The chain combines TRBV28 with TRBJ2-5; 11 bases line up with TRBD2. V was clipped by 7 bases and J by 2 bases; unmatched bases: 6. The germline V gene encodes CDR1 MDHEN and CDR2 SYDVKM. CDR3 length equals 15 residues. The CDR3 loop is CASTRLAGFQETQYF. The CDR3 DNA reads TGTGCCAGCACAAGACTAGCGGGGTTTCAAGAGACCCAGTACTTC. Based on the CDR3 plus reference TRBV28 and TRBJ2-5, the full variable domain is DVKVTQSSRYLVKRTGEKVFLECVQDMDHENMFWYRQDPGLGLRLIYFSYDVKMKEKGDIPEGYSVSREKKERFSLILESASTNQTSMYLCASTRLAGFQETQYFGPGTRLLVL.

The chain links TRBV30 to TRBJ2-5, with TRBD1 matching over 10 bases. With 3 bases clipped from V and 5 bases from J, the junction kept 3 bases outside the gene matches. This CDR3 region has 13 residues. The germline CDR1 and CDR2 sequences are GTSNPN and SVGIG (reference sequence). The chain's CDR3 is CAWRTGGAETQYF. In DNA, the CDR3 is TGTGCCTGGAGGACAGGGGGCGCGGAGACCCAGTACTTC. The complete variable domain, with remaining parts taken from reference TRBV30 and TRBJ2-5, reads SQTIHQWPATLVQPVGSPLSLECTVEGTSNPNLYWYRQAAGRGLQLLFYSVGIGQISSEVPQNLSASRPQDRQFILSSKKLLLSDSGFYLCAWRTGGAETQYFGPGTRLLVL.

The gene calls are TRBV28 and TRBJ1-2, with 8 bases lining up with TRBD1. Germline-derived CDR1 and CDR2 are MDHEN and SYDVKM. The CDR3 is 13 residues long. After removal of 5 bases from V and 8 bases from J, the junction contained 7 bases not matched to a gene. CDR3 bases: TGTGCCAGCAGTCAACTGGACAGGGACGGCTACACCTTC. This sequence encodes CASSQLDRDGYTF.

The chain employs TRBV5-1 and TRBJ2-1, with TRBD2 identical over 8 bases. The V gene's germline CDR1 is SGHRS and CDR2 YFSETQ. Germline trimming cut 4 bases from V and 0 bases from J; bases unmatched to any gene: 3. CDR3 length: 15 residues. The CDR3 here is CASSQSGSSYNEQFF. The CDR3, as DNA: TGCGCCAGCAGCCAAAGCGGGAGCTCCTACAATGAGCAGTTCTTC.

The chain uses TRBV11-3 and TRBJ2-5; no firm D call. Looked up from germline, CDR1 is SGHNT and CDR2 is YENEEA. This CDR3 is 13 amino acids long. V lost 5 bases and J 5 bases, leaving 12 bases between the germline ends. As DNA, the CDR3 is TGTGCCAGCAGCATGAATATCGGCGAGACCCAGTACTTC. Translated, it gives CASSMNIGETQYF.

The V call is TRBV19, the J call TRBJ1-5; 8 bases fit TRBD1. V trimming: 4 bases; J trimming: 4 bases; junction bases outside the gene matches: 6. The CDR3 contains 15 residues. CDR1 is LNHDA, CDR2 SQIVND, per germline (reference sequence). The CDR3 is CASSRQGRGNQPQHF. CDR3 bases: TGTGCCAGTAGTAGACAGGGGCGGGGTAATCAGCCCCAGCATTTT. The variable domain in full, with the rest retrieved from reference TRBV19 and TRBJ1-5, is DGGITQSPKYLFRKEGQNVTLSCEQNLNHDAMYWYRQDPGQGLRLIYYSQIVNDFQKGDIAEGYSVSREKKESFPLTVTSAQKNPTAFYLCASSRQGRGNQPQHFGDGTRLSIL.

V usage is TRBV27 and J usage is TRBJ1-3; 8 bases agree with TRBD1. The trim removed 3 bases at V and 0 bases at J, leaving 1 base unmatched. Germline V gene lookup returns CDR1 MNHEY and CDR2 SMNVEV (reference sequence). This CDR3 region has 15 residues. The CDR3 coding sequence is TGTGCCAGCAGTTTTGGGACAGGCTCTGGAAACACCATATATTTT. Its translation is CASSFGTGSGNTIYF.

The chain recombines TRBV9 with TRBJ2-7; the match to TRBD2 covers 7 bases. This CDR3 spans 15 amino acids. Germline CDR1 and CDR2: SGDLS and YYNGEE. V gave up 3 bases and J gave up 7 bases; unmatched junction bases: 13. The CDR3 nucleotides are TGTGCCAGCAGCGCCTCGGGAGGTACCTACGGAGAGCAGTACTTC. It yields the protein CASSASGGTYGEQYF.

This clone has a handful of counts. The V gene is TRBV28, the J gene TRBJ2-1, with D possibly TRBD2 on 6 matching bases. The CDR3 sequence is 16 residues long. Per germline, CDR1 MDHEN and CDR2 SYDVKM. V lost 4 bases and J lost 1, with 14 bases in between. This CDR3 is CASSSPSAGSYNEQFF. The DNA for the CDR3 is TGTGCCAGCAGTTCACCAAGTGCGGGATCCTACAATGAGCAGTTCTTC. The full variable domain, rest sourced from reference TRBV28 and TRBJ2-1, is DVKVTQSSRYLVKRTGEKVFLECVQDMDHENMFWYRQDPGLGLRLIYFSYDVKMKEKGDIPEGYSVSREKKERFSLILESASTNQTSMYLCASSSPSAGSYNEQFFGPGTRLTVL.